The TCR beta chain under discussion was sequenced for a study of PD-1 blockade in classical Hodgkin lymphoma (dated by TCRdb to about 2020). The study in broad terms: Nivolumab dosing was 3 mg/kg intravenously every 2 weeks, continuing until either disease progression or unacceptable toxicity. The study used TCR beta sequencing and CyTOF to define a peripheral blood immune signature of response to PD-1 blockade in classical Hodgkin lymphoma.

The Qiagen DNeasy kit was used to extract genomic DNA from unsorted PBMCs and from the negatively selected CD4+ and CD8+ fractions. TCR beta CDR3 regions were subjected to amplification by immunoSEQ multiplex PCR with primers that anneal to V and J segments. A synthetic immune receptor repertoire was used to minimize amplification bias, and any remaining bias was removed computationally after sequencing. The original methods were these. Custom Python scripts were used to quantify repertoire diversity as the Shannon entropy index. Unsorted, CD4+ and CD8+ repertoires were analyzed separately, except in combined analyses where CD4+ and CD8+ sequences were merged in silico. Clonal expansion was defined as a frequency increase of at least 2-fold after treatment compared with C1D1, and clones undetected at baseline were assigned a pseudocount of 0.5. Clones with 0 or 1 copy at C1D1 were classified as singleton clones, and clones with 2 or more copies were classified as non-singleton clones. Clones expanded in unsorted samples were assigned a CD4+, CD8+ or unknown annotation through matching of protein sequences in sorted samples from the same patient. Wilcoxon tests on paired samples were used to test diversity changes from C1D1 to C4D1. TCRdb stores this immuneACCESS table with in-frame sequences only. Part of the clones is absent; in the studies checked, under half of the shortfall reflects unresolved V genes, and no reason is known for the rest. V and J calls and clone size are copied from that table; D and trimming were computed from the DNA. For this sample the table gives tens of thousands of clones, of which 85% to 90% were detected only once. The leading ten clones occupy around 2.3% of the sample.

Notes on this clone: What antigen it recognizes has not been identified. Qualities for individual bases were not recorded, and no much larger clone is one base off.

Taken from cysteine to phenylalanine, the CDR3 has 17 residues. This entry keeps only the CDR3 DNA: 51 bases, framed from base 1. Sequences LGHNA (CDR1) and YSLEER (CDR2) are obtained from the germline V gene. V was cut back by 3 bases and J by 4 bases, leaving a gap of 19 bases between them. What the work shows at the level of the full study, not this receptor alone: The study was limited to a single clinical trial cohort, and causes of repertoire differences, possibly disease activity or prior therapy, remained undefined. A significant rise by C4D1 was seen in CD4+ but not CD8+ TCR diversity (p=0.0027 vs p=0.16), with the rise being most apparent in complete responders (p=0.02). Trial patients achieving complete response had baseline diversity similar to newly diagnosed patients, whereas partial responders and progressors had significantly lower diversity. Lower diversity was observed in patients in whom nivolumab was started less than 1 year after ASCT, and these patients were excluded from later analyses so that confounding by immune reconstitution would be avoided. Baseline TCR diversity was reported to be lower in newly diagnosed patients than in healthy donors and to be lower still in relapsed/refractory patients.

The sample's time point label is to be understood as: cycle 4 day 1 (C4D1), after 6 weeks of nivolumab. Relapse after autologous stem cell transplantation had occurred in all trial patients, and cohorts A, B and C were distinguished by prior brentuximab vedotin exposure. Using a Miltenyi CD4+ T cell isolation kit, CD4+ T cells were purified from thawed PBMCs through magnetic negative selection. The trial cohort included 55 to 60 patients with relapsed/refractory classical Hodgkin lymphoma, and each patient had a best overall response of complete response, partial response or progressive disease. In the multi-cohort phase II CheckMate 205 trial, trial patients received single-agent nivolumab. Best overall response was determined by an independent review committee according to the 2007 International Working Group response criteria. Trial PBMCs were collected immediately before nivolumab initiation (C1D1) and during therapy at cycle 2 day 1 and cycle 4 day 1. After peripheral blood was drawn into 8 mL Vacutainer Cell Preparation Tubes, PBMCs were isolated by centrifugation and then cryopreserved. Purified CD4+ and CD8+ fractions were prepared only for cases with an additional available PBMC sample. Magnetically labelled cells were depleted on LS columns in a quadroMACS separator, and the flow-through was collected as the purified fraction.

The sequence joins TRBV4-3 to TRBJ2-1; the D segment could be TRBD2, given 6 matching bases. This TCR was sampled from a human donor with classical Hodgkin lymphoma. The sample consisted of CD4+ T cells from blood, taken before the fourth cycle of nivolumab. The CDR3 protein sequence reads: CASSHRRDSRRYNEQFF. The sequenced DNA: TGCGCCAGCAGCCACAGACGGGACTCCCGGCGGTACAATGAGCAGTTCTTC.